Listed below are T cell receptor beta chains from one sample, sequenced in a study of CD8 T cells in Susac syndrome. MiXCR, applied by TCRdb to the immunoSEQ multiplex PCR reads, yields one record per CDR3 protein. The top ten hold about 0.13% of the sample, which has 150,000 to 200,000 distinct CDR3 sequences, approximately 96% seen once. The sample taken for sequencing was CD4+ T cells from PBMCs. Receptors were obtained from a human donor in good health. Each CDR3 is given with its conserved first and last residue. The D gene is left open where the match is weak. Where a row states a size, it is once, few, many or the class of an expanded clone; other rows omit it.

d_gene: NA; abundance: once; v_gene: TRBV20-1; j_gene: TRBJ2-3; CDR3aa: CSAIDATDTQYF; CDR3nt: TGCAGTGCTATAGACGCCACAGATACGCAGTATTTT
d_gene: NA; abundance: once; v_gene: TRBV12-3/TRBV12-4; j_gene: TRBJ1-1; CDR3aa: CASSLQGENTEAFF; CDR3nt: TGTGCCAGCAGTTTACAGGGTGAGAACACTGAAGCTTTCTTT
d_gene: NA; abundance: NA; v_gene: TRBV15; j_gene: TRBJ2-7; CDR3aa: CATSRVGSLDEQYF; CDR3nt: TGTGCCACCAGCAGAGTCGGCAGCCTCGACGAGCAGTACTTC
d_gene: TRBD1; abundance: once; v_gene: TRBV6-2/TRBV6-3; j_gene: TRBJ2-3; CDR3aa: CASRGQGGFADTQYF; CDR3nt: TGTGCCAGCCGCGGACAGGGTGGTTTCGCAGATACGCAGTATTTT
d_gene: TRBD2; abundance: NA; v_gene: TRBV28; j_gene: TRBJ2-6; CDR3aa: CASRSKTGTSGGRGANVLTF; CDR3nt: TGTGCCAGCAGATCAAAAACCGGGACTAGCGGGGGAAGAGGGGCCAACGTCCTGACTTTC
d_gene: TRBD1; abundance: NA; v_gene: TRBV5-6; j_gene: TRBJ1-1; CDR3aa: CASRGTGLNTEAFF; CDR3nt: TGTGCCAGCAGGGGGACAGGATTGAACACTGAAGCTTTCTTT
d_gene: NA; abundance: once; v_gene: TRBV5-1; j_gene: TRBJ2-2; CDR3aa: CASSLDRAYTGELFF; CDR3nt: TGCGCCAGCAGCTTGGACAGGGCGTATACCGGGGAGCTGTTTTTT
d_gene: TRBD1; abundance: NA; v_gene: TRBV25-1; j_gene: TRBJ2-3; CDR3aa: CATQTGSTDTQYF; CDR3nt: TGTGCCACCCAGACAGGGAGCACAGATACGCAGTATTTT
d_gene: NA; abundance: NA; v_gene: TRBV12-3/TRBV12-4; j_gene: TRBJ1-6; CDR3aa: CASRPFGQNNSPLHF; CDR3nt: TGTGCCAGCAGGCCCTTTGGGCAGAATAATTCACCCCTCCACTTT
d_gene: NA; abundance: NA; v_gene: TRBV4-3; j_gene: TRBJ2-1; CDR3aa: CASSPGDLPGEQFF; CDR3nt: TGCGCCAGCAGCCCGGGGGACCTACCCGGGGAGCAGTTCTTC
d_gene: NA; abundance: NA; v_gene: TRBV20-1; j_gene: TRBJ2-7; CDR3aa: CSATSTGRSYEQYF; CDR3nt: TGCAGTGCTACTTCAACAGGGAGATCCTACGAGCAGTACTTC
d_gene: NA; abundance: NA; v_gene: TRBV20-1; j_gene: TRBJ2-3; CDR3aa: CSARDPKGRGDTQYF; CDR3nt: TGCAGTGCTAGAGACCCTAAGGGGCGGGGAGATACGCAGTATTTT
d_gene: NA; abundance: NA; v_gene: TRBV5-1; j_gene: TRBJ2-2; CDR3aa: CASSLGHAGELFF; CDR3nt: TGCGCCAGCAGCTTGGGACATGCCGGGGAGCTGTTTTTT
d_gene: NA; abundance: NA; v_gene: TRBV13; j_gene: TRBJ2-1; CDR3aa: CASSPPQVANEQFF; CDR3nt: TGTGCCAGCAGCCCCCCCCAGGTAGCAAATGAGCAGTTCTTC
d_gene: NA; abundance: NA; v_gene: TRBV29-1; j_gene: TRBJ1-1; CDR3aa: CSVEVSAGRDTEAFF; CDR3nt: TGCAGCGTTGAAGTTTCGGCAGGGAGGGACACTGAAGCTTTCTTT
d_gene: NA; abundance: NA; v_gene: TRBV12-3/TRBV12-4; j_gene: TRBJ2-7; CDR3aa: CASSLVRGHEQYF; CDR3nt: TGTGCCAGCAGTTTAGTCAGGGGCCACGAGCAGTACTTC
d_gene: TRBD1; abundance: NA; v_gene: TRBV6-6; j_gene: TRBJ2-7; CDR3aa: CASSYGDRPYEQYF; CDR3nt: TGTGCCAGCAGTTACGGGGACAGACCCTACGAGCAGTACTTC
d_gene: NA; abundance: NA; v_gene: TRBV4-3; j_gene: TRBJ2-3; CDR3aa: CASSQEGRVGTDTQYF; CDR3nt: TGCGCCAGCAGCCAAGAAGGGCGGGTGGGCACAGATACGCAGTATTTT
d_gene: NA; abundance: NA; v_gene: TRBV30; j_gene: TRBJ2-6; CDR3aa: CAWSPPGSGANVLTF; CDR3nt: TGTGCCTGGAGCCCCCCCGGCTCTGGGGCCAACGTCCTGACTTTC
d_gene: NA; abundance: NA; v_gene: TRBV20-1; j_gene: TRBJ1-6; CDR3aa: CSASQGPSPLHF; CDR3nt: TGCAGTGCTAGCCAGGGGCCTTCACCCCTCCACTTT
d_gene: TRBD2; abundance: NA; v_gene: TRBV20-1; j_gene: TRBJ2-7; CDR3aa: CSSYIGGSEQYF; CDR3nt: TGCAGTAGCTACATCGGCGGGAGTGAGCAGTACTTC
d_gene: NA; abundance: NA; v_gene: TRBV4-3; j_gene: TRBJ2-1; CDR3aa: CASSQVRASDEQFF; CDR3nt: TGCGCCAGCAGCCAAGTCAGAGCTAGCGATGAGCAGTTCTTC
d_gene: TRBD1; abundance: NA; v_gene: TRBV20-1; j_gene: TRBJ1-3; CDR3aa: CSASETGATIYF; CDR3nt: TGCAGTGCTAGCGAAACAGGGGCCACCATATATTTT
d_gene: NA; abundance: NA; v_gene: TRBV5-1; j_gene: TRBJ1-5; CDR3aa: CASSLDPGGNQPQHF; CDR3nt: TGCGCCAGCAGCTTGGATCCGGGAGGCAATCAGCCCCAGCATTTT
d_gene: NA; abundance: NA; v_gene: TRBV12-3/TRBV12-4; j_gene: TRBJ1-5; CDR3aa: CASSFAGQGQPQHF; CDR3nt: TGTGCCAGCAGTTTTGCAGGGCAGGGTCAGCCCCAGCATTTT
d_gene: TRBD1; abundance: NA; v_gene: TRBV9; j_gene: TRBJ2-5; CDR3aa: CASSDGQGGWETQYF; CDR3nt: TGTGCCAGCAGCGACGGACAGGGGGGTTGGGAGACCCAGTACTTC
d_gene: NA; abundance: NA; v_gene: TRBV24-1; j_gene: TRBJ2-2; CDR3aa: CATSDTNTGELFF; CDR3nt: TGTGCCACCAGTGATACGAACACCGGGGAGCTGTTTTTT